The 20 T cell receptor beta chains in this list originate from one sample, sequenced in a study of CD8+ T cells in alopecia areata. The authors extracted RNA and reverse transcribed it into cDNA as the sequencing template. This table comes from immunoSEQ multiplex PCR, and its TCRdb copy is limited to in-frame clones, with some not included. Of about 140,000 clones listed, about four fifths are singletons. Treatment: oral pan-JAK inhibitor, 5-10 mg twice daily. Specimen: CD8+ T cells sorted from blood, collected at week 4, from a patient treated with tofacitinib. These receptors came from a human donor with alopecia areata.

The V gene is TRBV9, the J gene TRBJ2-3, with TRBD2 as a possible D gene (5 bases). Germline loops: CDR1 SGDLS, CDR2 YYNGEE. This CDR3 has 18 residues. The germline V and J ends were trimmed by 4 bases and 1 base, with 22 bases remaining between them. CDR3 DNA: TGTGCCAGCAGCCGCCCACGACATGGCCTGGAGGGCACAGATACGCAGTATTTT. Protein: CASSRPRHGLEGTDTQYF.

The CDR3 DNA is TGCGCCAGCACATCAACGGGGCAGGATAATACTGAAGCTTTCTTT. This translates into CASTSTGQDNTEAFF. This rearrangement joins TRBV4-3 to TRBJ1-1; possible D gene TRBD1, 5 bases. V was shortened by 7 bases and J by 5 bases, with 20 bases between the two germline ends. This CDR3 region has 15 residues. Germline V gene sequence: CDR1 LGHNA, CDR2 YSLEER.

V is TRBV15 and J is TRBJ2-7, with TRBD1 matching 8 bases. V lost 2 bases to trimming and J lost 5 bases; unmatched junction nucleotides: 5. The CDR3 loop spans 14 amino acids. Germline values: CDR1 LNHNV, CDR2 YYDKDF (reference sequence). CDR3: CATSRRATGDEQYF. DNA of the CDR3: TGTGCCACCAGCAGAAGAGCGACAGGGGACGAGCAGTACTTC.

The gene calls are TRBV7-9 and TRBJ2-3, with 7 bases identical to TRBD1. The CDR3 is 15 residues long. V shed 4 bases and J 2 bases; nucleotides not matched to a gene: 6. The germline V gene encodes CDR1 SEHNR and CDR2 FQNEAQ (reference sequence). The CDR3 nucleotides read TGTGCCAGCAGCTCCCAGGGGGAGACCACAGATACGCAGTATTTT. Amino acid sequence: CASSSQGETTDTQYF.

V and J are TRBV5-1 and TRBJ2-1, with a weak D call TRBD2 (5 bases). CDR3 size: 15 residues. The germline V gene encodes CDR1 SGHRS and CDR2 YFSETQ. V was shortened by 3 bases and J by 5 bases, with 15 bases between the two germline ends. The CDR3 DNA reads as TGCGCCAGCAGCTCCGGGGATTCGGCCCACAATGAGCAGTTCTTC. Its protein is CASSSGDSAHNEQFF.

This clone was recorded only once. The V gene is TRBV11-2, the J gene TRBJ2-7; 10 bases match TRBD1. This CDR3 contains 14 residues. V trimming: 5 bases; J trimming: 6 bases; junction bases outside the gene matches: 7. The germline gives CDR1 SGHAT, CDR2 FQNNGV. The CDR3 here is CASSTRQGASEQYF. The CDR3 coding sequence is TGTGCCAGCAGCACAAGACAGGGGGCAAGCGAGCAGTACTTC.

The chain recombines TRBV5-1 with TRBJ2-1; no clear D. V was pared by 0 bases and J by 4 bases, with 5 bases between. This CDR3 is built from 13 residues. CDR1 SGHRS and CDR2 YFSETQ come from the germline V gene. DNA of the CDR3: TGCGCCAGCAGCTTGGAACCGTACAATGAGCAGTTCTTC. Translated, it gives CASSLEPYNEQFF.

V gene TRBV4-1 combines with J gene TRBJ2-7; TRBD1 agrees at 7 bases. The CDR3 is made up of 16 amino acids. After removal of 1 base from V and 6 bases from J, the junction contained 12 bases not matched to a gene. Germline CDR1 MGHRA, CDR2 YSYEKL. CDR3 DNA sequence: TGCGCCAGCAGCCAAGGGGTTTGGGGGACAGCGGCCGAGCAGTACTTC. Translated, it gives CASSQGVWGTAAEQYF.

The rearrangement links TRBV25-1 to TRBJ2-3; maybe TRBD1 (5 bases). Per the germline V gene, CDR1 is MGHDK and CDR2 is SYGVNS. V was shortened by 3 bases and J by 0 bases, with 13 bases between the two germline ends. The CDR3 runs 16 residues. The CDR3 spells CASSDHLRTSTDTQYF. In DNA form, the CDR3 reads TGTGCCAGCAGTGACCACTTACGGACAAGCACAGATACGCAGTATTTT.

V usage is TRBV4-3 and J usage is TRBJ2-5, with 11 bases identical to TRBD2. From germline, CDR1 is LGHNA and CDR2 YSLEER. This CDR3 is 16 amino acids long. Trimming at V came to 2 bases and at J to 5 bases, leaving 7 bases not matched to a gene. CDR3 coding DNA: TGCGCCAGCAGCCAACAACTAGCGGGGGACGGCGAGACCCAGTACTTC. Translating it yields CASSQQLAGDGETQYF.

The chain couples TRBV10-2 to TRBJ2-2; D is undetermined. Germline CDR1 and CDR2: WSHSY and SAAADI. The CDR3 covers 15 residues. The ends were cut back, 3 bases at V and 3 bases at J, with 11 bases in the middle. The CDR3 is CASSDGTHYTGELFF. As DNA, the CDR3 is TGCGCCAGCAGTGATGGTACTCACTACACCGGGGAGCTGTTTTTT.

The rearrangement links TRBV5-5 to TRBJ1-1, with D tentatively TRBD1 (6 bases). The CDR3 runs to 13 residues. Trimming cost V 4 bases and J 4 bases, with 11 bases left between them. Germline V gene lookup returns CDR1 SGHKS and CDR2 YYEKEE (reference sequence). The CDR3 is CASSINRVTEAFF. The CDR3 DNA follows: TGTGCCAGCAGCATAAACAGGGTCACTGAAGCTTTCTTT.

The chain joins TRBV6-1 to TRBJ1-5, with a possible D match to TRBD1 (5 bases). Per germline, CDR1 MNHNS and CDR2 SASEGT. V lost 4 bases, J lost 0 bases, and 19 bases lay in between. This CDR3 is built from 18 residues. The CDR3 loop is CASSAFQVWGDSNQPQHF. CDR3 DNA sequence: TGTGCCAGCAGTGCGTTTCAGGTCTGGGGGGATAGCAATCAGCCCCAGCATTTT.

This chain joins TRBV23-1 and TRBJ2-7; D remains ambiguous. TRBV23-1 is placed among ORFs of uncertain function. Trimming pared 2 bases from V and 7 bases from J, leaving 21 bases between. The CDR3 has 16 amino acids. The CDR3 bases are TGCGCCAGCAGTCAACGAAGGCGACCTTTGTTCGGGGAGCAGTACTTC. Encoded protein: CASSQRRRPLFGEQYF.

This chain uses TRBV10-3 with TRBJ2-3; D is possibly TRBD1 (6 bases). Trimming took off 9 bases at V and 4 bases at J, with 14 bases between the two ends. This CDR3 is built from 13 residues. Germline V lookup: CDR1 ENHRY, CDR2 SYGVKD. The CDR3 reads CAIHREQADTQYF. The CDR3 DNA reads as TGTGCCATTCACAGGGAGCAGGCAGATACGCAGTATTTT.

This chain joins TRBV2 and TRBJ2-5; tentative D call: TRBD1 (8 bases). This CDR3 is 15 amino acids long. V was clipped by 10 bases and J by 2 bases, with 20 bases between them. The germline V gene encodes CDR1 SNHLY and CDR2 FYNNEI. CDR3 sequence: CANTKQGGVQETQYF. CDR3 bases: TGTGCCAACACTAAACAGGGGGGGGTACAAGAGACCCAGTACTTC.

This clone occurred a few times. V usage is TRBV5-4 and J usage is TRBJ2-2; D not resolved. CDR1 and CDR2 (germline): SGHNT, YYREEE (reference sequence). The CDR3 has 16 amino acids. V lost 3 bases and J lost 2, with 14 bases in between. The CDR3 nucleotides read TGTGCCAGCAGCTCGACCGGATACGCTAACACCGGGGAGCTGTTTTTT. This codes for CASSSTGYANTGELFF.

The gene calls are TRBV10-3 and TRBJ2-1; D remains unclear. V was pared by 4 bases and J by 10 bases, with 11 bases between. The CDR3 consists of 12 residues. The germline V gene has CDR1 ENHRY and CDR2 SYGVKD. CDR3 residues: CAISGEFGEQFF. CDR3 DNA sequence: TGTGCCATCAGTGGAGAGTTCGGGGAGCAGTTCTTC.

The V call is TRBV27, the J call TRBJ2-7; D remains unclear. V shed 4 bases and J shed 6 bases, with 10 bases lying between them. This CDR3 has 12 amino acids. Germline lookup yields CDR1 MNHEY and CDR2 SMNVEV (reference sequence). Here the CDR3 reads CASSSPLTEQYF. Written as DNA, the CDR3 is TGTGCCAGCAGTTCCCCCCTAACCGAGCAGTACTTC.

The chain has TRBV2 and TRBJ1-3; 7 nucleotides line up with TRBD1. The CDR3 totals 16 residues. The V gene end was trimmed by 8 bases and the J gene end by 0 bases; junction bases not matched to a gene: 10. Per the germline V gene, CDR1 is SNHLY and CDR2 is FYNNEI. CDR3 region: CASLQGTARSGNTIYF. CDR3 sequence (DNA): TGTGCCAGCTTACAGGGGACCGCACGCTCTGGAAACACCATATATTTT.